This TCR beta chain is drawn from a study of identical twins. Study-wide findings and caveats: Out-of-frame alpha sequences common to twins exhibited a surplus of low generation probability.

Via MiXCR, TCRdb re-called the 5' RACE reads, giving one row per CDR3 protein. The sample contains more than 600,000 distinct CDR3 sequences, around a sixth of which appear only once. This clonotype was seen a handful of times. Antigen: not known. The CDR3 has 14 residues. In germline, CDR1 is DFQATT, CDR2 SNEGSKA (reference sequence). The trim removed 3 bases at V and 5 bases at J, leaving 1 base unmatched. In addition, the sample was reused for a study of T cells expressing NK-cell markers.

The chain employs TRBV20-1 and TRBJ2-2; 12 bases fit TRBD2. Material for sequencing was PBMCs. This TCR was recovered from a woman between 18 and 30 years old in good health. CDR3 loop: CSARTSGSTGELFF. The CDR3 DNA follows: TGCAGTGCTAGGACTAGCGGGAGTACCGGGGAGCTGTTTTTT.